This T cell receptor beta chain was retrieved from a study of radiation and T cells in renal cell carcinoma. The time point is: blood 2 weeks post-SBRT. Treatment in this sample: 15 Gy SBRT to primary tumor, nephrectomy 4 weeks later. CDR1 and CDR2 (germline): LNHDA, SQIVND (reference sequence). The CDR3 totals 16 residues. The V gene end was trimmed by 7 bases and the J gene end by 0 bases; junction bases not matched to a gene: 8. General study results and limits: Without pretreatment biopsies, baseline tumor clonotype presence was undetermined. In blood, top tumor clones expanded by 2 weeks, shrinking by 4.

Data came from immunoSEQ multiplex PCR; TCRdb stores just in-frame clones and leaves some out. The table lists tens of thousands of clones, roughly 79% of them singletons, with roughly 7.4% in the top ten. Notes on this clone: Its antigen is undetermined.

The sample in question was blood, obtained from a patient whose treatment included radiotherapy and nephrectomy. The chain has TRBV19 and TRBJ1-1; 10 bases fit TRBD1. This TCR was recovered from a man between 60 and 70 years old with renal cell carcinoma. CDR3 coding DNA: TGTGCCAGTAATCCGGGACAGGGGACCATGAACACTGAAGCTTTCTTT. Amino acid sequence: CASNPGQGTMNTEAFF. The whole variable domain, remainder taken from reference TRBV19 and TRBJ1-1, is DGGITQSPKYLFRKEGQNVTLSCEQNLNHDAMYWYRQDPGQGLRLIYYSQIVNDFQKGDIAEGYSVSREKKESFPLTVTSAQKNPTAFYLCASNPGQGTMNTEAFFGQGTRLTVV.